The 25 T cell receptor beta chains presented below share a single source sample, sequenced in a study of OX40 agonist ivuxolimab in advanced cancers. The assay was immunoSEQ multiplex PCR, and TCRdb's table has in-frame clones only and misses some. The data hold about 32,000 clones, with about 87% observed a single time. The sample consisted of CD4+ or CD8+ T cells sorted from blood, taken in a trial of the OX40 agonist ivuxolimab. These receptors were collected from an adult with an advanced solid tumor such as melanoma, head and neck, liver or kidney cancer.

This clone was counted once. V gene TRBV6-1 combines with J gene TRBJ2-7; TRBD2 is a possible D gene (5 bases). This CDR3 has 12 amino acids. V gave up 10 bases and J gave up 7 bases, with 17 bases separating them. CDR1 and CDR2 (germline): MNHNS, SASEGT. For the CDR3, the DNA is TGTGCCACCCAGATCGGGGTTGAAGAGCAGTACTTC. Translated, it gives CATQIGVEEQYF.

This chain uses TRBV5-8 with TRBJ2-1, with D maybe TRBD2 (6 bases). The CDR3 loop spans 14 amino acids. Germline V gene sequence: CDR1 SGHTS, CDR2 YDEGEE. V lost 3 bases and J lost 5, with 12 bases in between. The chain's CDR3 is CASSSGGFHNEQFF. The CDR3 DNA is TGTGCCAGCAGCTCTGGAGGGTTCCACAATGAGCAGTTCTTC. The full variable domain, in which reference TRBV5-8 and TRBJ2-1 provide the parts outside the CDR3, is EAGVTQSPTHLIKTRGQQATLRCSPISGHTSVYWYQQALGLGLQFLLWYDEGEERNRGNFPPRFSGRQFPNYSSELNVNALELEDSALYLCASSSGGFHNEQFFGPGTRLTVL.

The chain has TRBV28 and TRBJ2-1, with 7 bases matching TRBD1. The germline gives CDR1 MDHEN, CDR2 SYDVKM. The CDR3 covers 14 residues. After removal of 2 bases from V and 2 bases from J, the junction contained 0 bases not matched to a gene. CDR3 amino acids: CASSLQGAYNEQFF. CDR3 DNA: TGTGCCAGCAGTTTACAGGGGGCCTACAATGAGCAGTTCTTC.

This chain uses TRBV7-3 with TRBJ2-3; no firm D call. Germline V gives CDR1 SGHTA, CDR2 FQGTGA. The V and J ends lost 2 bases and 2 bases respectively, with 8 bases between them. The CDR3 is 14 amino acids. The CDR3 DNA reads TGTGCCAGCAGCTTAGACTCTTACACAGATACGCAGTATTTT. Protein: CASSLDSYTDTQYF.

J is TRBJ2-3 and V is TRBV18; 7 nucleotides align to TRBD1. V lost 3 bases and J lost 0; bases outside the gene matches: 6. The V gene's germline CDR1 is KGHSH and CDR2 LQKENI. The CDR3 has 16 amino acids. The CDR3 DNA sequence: TGTGCCAGCTCACCCCAGGACAGGCCGAGCACAGATACGCAGTATTTT. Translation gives CASSPQDRPSTDTQYF.

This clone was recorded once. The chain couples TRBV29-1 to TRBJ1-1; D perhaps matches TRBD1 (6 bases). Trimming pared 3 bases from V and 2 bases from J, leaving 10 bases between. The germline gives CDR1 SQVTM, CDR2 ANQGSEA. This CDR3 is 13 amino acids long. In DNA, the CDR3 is TGCAGCGTTGACTCACAGGGCAACACTGAAGCTTTCTTT. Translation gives CSVDSQGNTEAFF.

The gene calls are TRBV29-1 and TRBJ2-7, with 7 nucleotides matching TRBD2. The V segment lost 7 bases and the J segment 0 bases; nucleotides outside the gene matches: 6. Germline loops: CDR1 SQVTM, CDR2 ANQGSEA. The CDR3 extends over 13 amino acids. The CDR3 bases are TGCAGCGCGGGGAGCGGGGTCTCCTACGAGCAGTACTTC. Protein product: CSAGSGVSYEQYF.

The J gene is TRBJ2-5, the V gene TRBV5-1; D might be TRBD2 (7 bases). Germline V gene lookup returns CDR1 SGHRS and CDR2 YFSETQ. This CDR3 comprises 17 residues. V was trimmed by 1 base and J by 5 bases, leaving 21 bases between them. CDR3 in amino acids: CASSLMGGRQGTETQYF. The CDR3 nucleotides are TGCGCCAGCAGCTTGATGGGGGGGCGGCAGGGCACGGAGACCCAGTACTTC.

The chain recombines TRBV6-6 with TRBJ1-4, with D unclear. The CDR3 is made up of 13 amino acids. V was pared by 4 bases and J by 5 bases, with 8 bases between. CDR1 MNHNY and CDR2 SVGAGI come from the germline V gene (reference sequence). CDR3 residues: CASSLAQNEKLFF. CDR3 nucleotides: TGTGCCAGCAGTTTAGCGCAGAATGAAAAACTGTTTTTT.

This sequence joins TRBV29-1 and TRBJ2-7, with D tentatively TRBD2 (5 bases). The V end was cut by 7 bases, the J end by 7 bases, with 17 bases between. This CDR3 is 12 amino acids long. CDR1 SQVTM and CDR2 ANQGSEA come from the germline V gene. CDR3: CSAWTDLGEQYF. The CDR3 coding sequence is TGCAGCGCTTGGACGGACTTGGGGGAGCAGTACTTC.

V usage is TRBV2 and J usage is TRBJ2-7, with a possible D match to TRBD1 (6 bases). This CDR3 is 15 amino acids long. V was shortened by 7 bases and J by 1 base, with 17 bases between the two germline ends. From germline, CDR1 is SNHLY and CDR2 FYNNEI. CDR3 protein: CASIASTGQSYEQYF. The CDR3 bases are TGTGCCAGCATCGCGTCGACAGGTCAATCCTACGAGCAGTACTTC.

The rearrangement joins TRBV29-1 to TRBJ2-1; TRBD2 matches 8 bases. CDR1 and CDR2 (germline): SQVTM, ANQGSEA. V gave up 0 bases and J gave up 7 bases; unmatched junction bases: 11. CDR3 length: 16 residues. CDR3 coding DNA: TGCAGCGTTGAAGATGCATCGGGAGGGTTAAGGAATGAGCAGTTCTTC. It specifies CSVEDASGGLRNEQFF.

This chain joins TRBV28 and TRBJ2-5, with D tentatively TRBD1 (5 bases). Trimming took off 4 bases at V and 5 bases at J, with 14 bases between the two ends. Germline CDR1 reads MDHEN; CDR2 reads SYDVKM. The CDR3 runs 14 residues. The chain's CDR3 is CASSSSDSGETQYF. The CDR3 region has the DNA TGTGCCAGCAGTTCAAGTGACAGTGGGGAGACCCAGTACTTC.

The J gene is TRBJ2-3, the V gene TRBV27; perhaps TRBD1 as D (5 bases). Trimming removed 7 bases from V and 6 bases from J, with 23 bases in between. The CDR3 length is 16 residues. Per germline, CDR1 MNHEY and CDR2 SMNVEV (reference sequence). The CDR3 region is CASTLAPQGGWDTQYF. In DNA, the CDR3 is TGTGCCAGCACCCTTGCCCCCCAGGGTGGATGGGATACGCAGTATTTT.

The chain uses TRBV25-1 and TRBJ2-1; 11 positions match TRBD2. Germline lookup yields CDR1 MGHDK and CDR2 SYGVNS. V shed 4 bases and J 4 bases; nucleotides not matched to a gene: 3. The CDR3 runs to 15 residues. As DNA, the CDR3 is TGTGCCAGCAGTGGTACTAGCGGGGGTTACAATGAGCAGTTCTTC. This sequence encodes CASSGTSGGYNEQFF.

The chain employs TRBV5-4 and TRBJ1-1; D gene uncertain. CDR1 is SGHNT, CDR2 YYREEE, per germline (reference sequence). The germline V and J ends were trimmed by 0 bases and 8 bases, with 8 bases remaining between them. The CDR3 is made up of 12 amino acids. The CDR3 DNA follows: TGTGCCAGCAGCTTGGGTTCCGGGGAAGCTTTCTTT. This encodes CASSLGSGEAFF.

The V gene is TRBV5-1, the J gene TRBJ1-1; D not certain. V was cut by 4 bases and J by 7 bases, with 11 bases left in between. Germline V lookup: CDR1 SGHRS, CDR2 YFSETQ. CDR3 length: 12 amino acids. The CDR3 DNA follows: TGCGCCAGCAGCCTGGGCCAGAATGAAGCTTTCTTT. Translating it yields CASSLGQNEAFF.

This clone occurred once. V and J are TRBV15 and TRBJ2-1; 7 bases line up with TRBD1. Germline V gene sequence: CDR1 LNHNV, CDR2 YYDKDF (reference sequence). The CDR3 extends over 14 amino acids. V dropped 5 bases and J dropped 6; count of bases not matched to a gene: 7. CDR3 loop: CATSPLTGLNEQFF. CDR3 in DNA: TGTGCCACCAGCCCCTTGACAGGGCTCAATGAGCAGTTCTTC. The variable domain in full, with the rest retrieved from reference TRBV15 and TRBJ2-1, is DAMVIQNPRYQVTQFGKPVTLSCSQTLNHNVMYWYQQKSSQAPKLLFHYYDKDFNNEADTPDNFQSRRPNTSFCFLDIRSPGLGDTAMYLCATSPLTGLNEQFFGPGTRLTVL.

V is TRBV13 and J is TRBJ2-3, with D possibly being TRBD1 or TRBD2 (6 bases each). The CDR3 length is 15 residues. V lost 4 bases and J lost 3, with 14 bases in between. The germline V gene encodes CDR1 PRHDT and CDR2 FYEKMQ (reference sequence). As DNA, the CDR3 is TGTGCCAGCAGCTCAGAGGGGGGCCGAACAGATACGCAGTATTTT. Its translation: CASSSEGGRTDTQYF.

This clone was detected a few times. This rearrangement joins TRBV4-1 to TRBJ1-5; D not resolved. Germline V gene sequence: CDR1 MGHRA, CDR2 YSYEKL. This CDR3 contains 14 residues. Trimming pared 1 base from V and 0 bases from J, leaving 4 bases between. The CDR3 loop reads CASSQVFSNQPQHF. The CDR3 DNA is TGCGCCAGCAGCCAAGTTTTTAGCAATCAGCCCCAGCATTTT.

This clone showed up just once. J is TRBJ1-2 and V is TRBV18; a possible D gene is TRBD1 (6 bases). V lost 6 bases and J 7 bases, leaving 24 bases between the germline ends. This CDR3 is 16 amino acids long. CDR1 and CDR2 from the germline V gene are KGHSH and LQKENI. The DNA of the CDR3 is TGTGCCAGCTCCGCCAGGGGTTCCGGGGAGAGGGCTGGCTACACCTTC. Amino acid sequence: CASSARGSGERAGYTF.

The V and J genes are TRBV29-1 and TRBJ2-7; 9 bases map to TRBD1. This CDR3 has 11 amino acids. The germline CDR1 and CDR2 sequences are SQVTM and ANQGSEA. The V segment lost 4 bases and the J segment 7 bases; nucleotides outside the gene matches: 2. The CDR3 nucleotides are TGCAGCGTTGGGACAGGGGTTGAGCAGTACTTC. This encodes CSVGTGVEQYF.

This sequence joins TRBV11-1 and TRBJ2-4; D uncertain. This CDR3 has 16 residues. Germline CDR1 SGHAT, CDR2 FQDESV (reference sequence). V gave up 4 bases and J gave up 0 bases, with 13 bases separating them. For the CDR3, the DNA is TGTGCCAGCAGCTCGGCCCCTCCATTAGCCAAAAACATTCAGTACTTC. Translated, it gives CASSSAPPLAKNIQYF.

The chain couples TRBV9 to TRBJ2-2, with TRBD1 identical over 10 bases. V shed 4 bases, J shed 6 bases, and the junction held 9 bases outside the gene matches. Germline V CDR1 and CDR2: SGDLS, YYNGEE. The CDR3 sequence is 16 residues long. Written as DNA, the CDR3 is TGTGCCAGCAGCTCCCGGACAGGGGGGCGGGCCGGGGAGCTGTTTTTT. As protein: CASSSRTGGRAGELFF.

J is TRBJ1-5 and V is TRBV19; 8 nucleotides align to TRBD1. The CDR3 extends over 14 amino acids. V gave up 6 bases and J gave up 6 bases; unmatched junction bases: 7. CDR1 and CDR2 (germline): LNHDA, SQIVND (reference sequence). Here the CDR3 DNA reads TGTGCCAGTAGGAGGCAGGGGGCGGGTCAGCCCCAGCATTTT. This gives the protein CASRRQGAGQPQHF.